This TCR beta chain was sequenced for a study of T cells in Graves' hyperthyroidism and ophthalmopathy (dated by TCRdb to about 2019). Describing the broader study: Peripheral blood was collected at initial diagnosis, before any treatment. TCR V-J signatures able to tell the groups apart were searched for in a discovery cohort of approximately 95 patients, of whom 40 to 45 had Graves' ophthalmopathy and about 55 had stable Graves' hyperthyroidism. An independent validation cohort of 18 to 20 hyperthyroidism patients and some 15 patients who later progressed to ophthalmopathy tested prospective prediction of ophthalmopathy. For training and testing, the 80 to 100 patients in the discovery cohort were randomly divided in a 7:3 ratio. In addition, the study compared T-cell repertoires in thyroid tissue and in blood from roughly six Graves' hyperthyroidism patients. After sampling, hyperthyroidism patients received methimazole starting at 30 mg daily, and ophthalmopathy patients received high-dose intravenous methylprednisolone. According to the paper, TCR Vbeta CDR3 sequencing was carried out on more than 120 peripheral blood samples, which came from fewer than 50 ophthalmopathy, 75 or so hyperthyroidism and approximately 17 progressor patients.

This clonotype was seen ten or more times. Its antigen target is currently unknown. No quality values exist for individual bases; no much larger clone is one base distant. The TCR beta CDR3 regions were amplified from RNA transcripts. The first round of RT-PCR for the TCR CDR3 was performed with the HTBI primer set and the Qiagen OneStep RT-PCR kit. The libraries were constructed in a second round of multiplex PCR and then size-selected and purified. Sequencing of the libraries was done on an Illumina HiSeq2000 using paired-end 100 bp reads. From the authors' description of their analysis: Raw data were processed with SOAPnuke, discarding reads with adapters, uncalled bases, mean Phred below 15, or no exact constant-primer or identifier match. High-quality paired reads were merged with COPE v1.2.5, and unique nucleotide sequences were defined as clonotypes. MiTCR v1.1 was used to align the clonotypes against IMGT TRBV, TRBD and TRBJ reference segments. The analysis included only V-J combinations with a frequency above 0.0001, which together covered roughly 99% of the repertoires. A TCS score was defined as the ratio of F50 (clonal expansion) to E x V (chaos), with BLOSUM62-based TCRdist applied between CDR3 peptides within each V-J. Welch's t-statistics and random forest reduced 450 to 600 V-J features to some 14, which were used in a naive Bayes classifier (R e1071). The public reads were reanalyzed by TCRdb: fastp trimming at Q25, MiXCR alignment, in-frame beta chains only. Entries are consolidated by CDR3 protein sequence, retaining the most common genes and DNA. None of the V and J calls come from the authors' own analysis; TCRdb made them. This sample holds around 430,000 distinct CDR3 sequences; about 15% were observed only once. The ten largest make up about 30% of the sample.

Stable Graves' hyperthyroidism was defined as no progression to ophthalmopathy during 18 months of follow-up. Hyperthyroidism patients were aged 18 to 65 years and newly diagnosed, with disease duration of less than 2 months. Any patient with an uncontrolled infection, another autoimmune disease, pregnancy or lactation was excluded. Diagnoses were based on clinical symptoms, serum thyroxine and TRAb, thyroid ultrasound and orbital computed tomography. Ficoll-Paque density gradient centrifugation was used to isolate PBMCs from around 10 ml of fresh peripheral blood. Total RNA was extracted with Trizol reagent, and quality was checked on an Agilent 2100 Bioanalyzer. The CDR3 spans 14 residues, from the cysteine through the phenylalanine. The entry retains the CDR3 DNA only, 42 bases that are in frame from base 1. The germline V gene provides CDR1 MDHEN and CDR2 SYDVKM. Trimming at the junction amounts to 7 bases on V and 0 bases on J, and the germline ends lie 13 bases apart.

The paper's findings and limits, for the study overall: No statistical method was used to set the sample size in advance, and investigators knew the group allocation. Most expanded thyroid clonotypes (frequency above 0.001) were also detected in blood, suggesting blood repertoires may reflect thyroid immune responses. In cross-validation, a model built on a 13 V-J signature told ophthalmopathy apart from stable hyperthyroidism with over 85% sensitivity and approximately 84% specificity, and in testing the same model reached 80%/75%. During validation, the model predicted progression to ophthalmopathy a median of approximately six months ahead of onset, with just under 71% sensitivity and roughly 72% specificity.

The specimen was blood. The sequence is built from TRBV28 and TRBJ2-7; TRBD2 is perhaps the D gene, given 5 matching bases. This TCR was sampled from a woman in her thirties with Graves' hyperthyroidism. The CDR3 has the sequence CASNGLYSSYEQYF. The nucleotide sequence is given as TGTGCCAGCAACGGACTGTATAGCTCCTACGAGCAGTACTTC.